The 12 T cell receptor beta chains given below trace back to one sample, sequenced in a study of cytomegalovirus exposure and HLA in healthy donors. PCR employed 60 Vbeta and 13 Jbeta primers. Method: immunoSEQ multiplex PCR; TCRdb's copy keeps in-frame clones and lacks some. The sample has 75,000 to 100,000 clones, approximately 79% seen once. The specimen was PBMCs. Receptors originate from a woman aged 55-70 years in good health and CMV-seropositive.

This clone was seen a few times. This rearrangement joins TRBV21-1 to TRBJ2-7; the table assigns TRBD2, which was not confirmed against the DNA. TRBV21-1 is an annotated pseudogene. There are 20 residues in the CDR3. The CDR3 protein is CASSGKKPPAGTSGGYEQYF. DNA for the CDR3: TGTGCCAGCAGCGGAAAAAAGCCCCCAGCCGGGACATCGGGGGGATACGAGCAGTACTTC.

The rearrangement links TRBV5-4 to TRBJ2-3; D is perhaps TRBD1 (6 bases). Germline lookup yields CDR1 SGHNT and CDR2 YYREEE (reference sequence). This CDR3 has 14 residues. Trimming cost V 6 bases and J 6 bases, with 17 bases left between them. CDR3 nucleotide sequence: TGTGCCAGCAAGTGGACAGACCTTGCGGATACGCAGTATTTT. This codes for CASKWTDLADTQYF. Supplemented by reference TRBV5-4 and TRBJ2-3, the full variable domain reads ETGVTQSPTHLIKTRGQQVTLRCSSQSGHNTVSWYQQALGQGPQFIFQYYREEENGRGNFPPRFSGLQFPNYSSELNVNALELDDSALYLCASKWTDLADTQYFGPGTRLTVL.

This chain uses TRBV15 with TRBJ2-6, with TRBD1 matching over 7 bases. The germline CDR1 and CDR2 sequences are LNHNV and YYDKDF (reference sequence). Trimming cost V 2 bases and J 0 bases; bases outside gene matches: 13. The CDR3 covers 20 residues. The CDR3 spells CATSRTPHRGPSSGANVLTF. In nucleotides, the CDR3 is TGTGCCACCAGCAGAACCCCTCACAGGGGCCCAAGCTCTGGGGCCAACGTCCTGACTTTC.

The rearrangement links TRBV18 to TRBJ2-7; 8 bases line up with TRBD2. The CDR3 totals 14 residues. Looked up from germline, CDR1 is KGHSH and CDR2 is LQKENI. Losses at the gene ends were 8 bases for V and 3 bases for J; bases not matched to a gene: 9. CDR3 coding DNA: TGTGCCAGCGTTCCAGCGGGGGCCGGCTACGAGCAGTACTTC. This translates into CASVPAGAGYEQYF.

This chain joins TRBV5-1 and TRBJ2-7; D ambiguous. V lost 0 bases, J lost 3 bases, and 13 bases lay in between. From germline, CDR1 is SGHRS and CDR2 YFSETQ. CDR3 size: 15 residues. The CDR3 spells CASSLVAGLLYEQYF. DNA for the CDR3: TGCGCCAGCAGCTTGGTGGCAGGCCTACTCTACGAGCAGTACTTC.

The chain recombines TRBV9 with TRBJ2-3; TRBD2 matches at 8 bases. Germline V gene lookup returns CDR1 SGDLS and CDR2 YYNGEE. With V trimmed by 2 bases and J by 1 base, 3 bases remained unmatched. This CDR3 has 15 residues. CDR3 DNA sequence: TGTGCCAGCAGCGTGGGGCGGGGGGGCACAGATACGCAGTATTTT. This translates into CASSVGRGGTDTQYF.

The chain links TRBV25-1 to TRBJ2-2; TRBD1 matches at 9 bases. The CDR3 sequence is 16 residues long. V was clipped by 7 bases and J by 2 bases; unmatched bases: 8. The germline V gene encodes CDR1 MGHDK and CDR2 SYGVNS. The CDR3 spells CASTPPGQGNTGELFF. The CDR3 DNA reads TGTGCCAGCACCCCCCCGGGACAGGGTAACACCGGGGAGCTGTTTTTT.

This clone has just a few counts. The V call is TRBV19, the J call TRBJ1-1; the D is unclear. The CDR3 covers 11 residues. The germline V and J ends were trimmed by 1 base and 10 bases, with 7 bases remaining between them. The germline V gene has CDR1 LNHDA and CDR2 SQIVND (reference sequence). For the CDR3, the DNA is TGTGCCAGTAGTATAGGACGCGGAGCTTTCTTT. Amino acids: CASSIGRGAFF.

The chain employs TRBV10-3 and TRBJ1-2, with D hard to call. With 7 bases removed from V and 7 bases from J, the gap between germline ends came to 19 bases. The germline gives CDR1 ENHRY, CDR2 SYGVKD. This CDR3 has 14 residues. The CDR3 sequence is CAITSFDTAGGYTF. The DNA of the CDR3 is TGTGCCATCACCTCGTTTGACACGGCGGGTGGCTACACCTTC.

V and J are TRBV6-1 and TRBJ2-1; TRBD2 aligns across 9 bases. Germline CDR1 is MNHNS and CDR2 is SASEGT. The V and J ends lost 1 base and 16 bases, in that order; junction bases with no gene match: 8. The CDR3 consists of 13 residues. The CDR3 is CASSEVVSGSYFF. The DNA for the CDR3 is TGTGCCAGCAGTGAAGTCGTTAGCGGGAGTTACTTCTTC.

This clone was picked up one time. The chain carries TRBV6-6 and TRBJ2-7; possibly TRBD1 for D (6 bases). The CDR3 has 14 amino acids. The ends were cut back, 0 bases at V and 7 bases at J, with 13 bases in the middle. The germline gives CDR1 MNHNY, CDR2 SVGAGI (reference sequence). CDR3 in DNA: TGTGCCAGCAGTTACTCTTGGGGGCCGGGGGAGCAGTACTTC. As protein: CASSYSWGPGEQYF.

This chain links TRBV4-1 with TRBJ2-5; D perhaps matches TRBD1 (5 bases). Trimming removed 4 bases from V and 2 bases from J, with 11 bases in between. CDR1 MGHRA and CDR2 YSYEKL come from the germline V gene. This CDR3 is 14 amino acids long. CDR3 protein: CASSLQGLQETQYF. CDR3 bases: TGCGCCAGCAGCCTTCAGGGTCTACAAGAGACCCAGTACTTC.